This TCR beta chain was captured by sequencing in a study of tumor-infiltrating lymphocytes in primary liver carcinoma. Study-level information: Spanning 4.2 to 10 cm, the tumors were T1-T3 N0M0.

Making TCR beta cDNA involved around 500 ng total RNA and a constant-region primer. What produced the TCR beta libraries was three nested multiplex PCR rounds using slightly modified ARM-PCR. The first two PCR rounds used TRBV1-TRBV30 forward primers with a C-beta reverse primer, nine to ten cycles each. TCRdb called the multiplex PCR reads again in MiXCR, with one record for every CDR3 protein. The sample shows around 20,000 distinct CDR3 sequences, approximately 79% of them seen only once. Each 20-30 mg portion of unsorted bulk tissue served as the source for co-extraction of RNA and DNA. Separate regions, five per tumor, were sampled. The CDR3 runs 18 residues. CDR1 is LGHNA, CDR2 YSLEER, per germline. Concerning this clonotype: At one boundary the junction diverges from the germline segment, which might be a read error.

Sequencing was carried out using liver tumor tissue from sampling region 4. Subset defined: tumor region T4, right-lateral pole. This chain connects TRBV4-3 to TRBJ2-7, with 7 bases fitting TRBD2. This clonotype was obtained from a woman in her 30s with primary liver carcinoma and hepatitis B virus infection. The CDR3, as DNA: TGCGCCAGCAGCCAAACTGTGACGGGGGGTCACATTAGCTGCGAGCATTACTTC. The encoded protein is CASSQTVTGGHISCEHYF.